This T cell receptor (beta chain) was retrieved from a study of Ad26.COV2.S vaccination and SARS-CoV-2 variants. V lost 6 bases to trimming and J lost 0 bases; unmatched junction nucleotides: 4. CDR1 is MNHEY, CDR2 SVGAGI, per germline. The CDR3 runs to 14 residues. General observations from the study: Assessments of TCR breadth and depth may have underestimated the total T cell responses. The study found higher spike-specific TCR breadth in vaccine than placebo recipients.

This sample's treatment: 15 to 20 received Ad26.COV2.S at low or high dose, single or two shots; five or six received placebo; per-sample allocation not given. It was on day 63 after the first vaccine or placebo injection that samples were taken. In the vaccine, an Ad26 vector expressed the SARS-CoV-2 spike of the Wuhan strain. Profiled with immunoSEQ multiplex PCR; TCRdb holds only in-frame clones, not every one. The profile shows approximately 400,000 clones, around four fifths of them singletons. With regard to this clone: Its cognate antigen is unknown.

Sequences were derived from peripheral blood, sampled in a trial of Ad26.COV2.S vaccine versus placebo. V gene TRBV6-5 combines with J gene TRBJ1-2; TRBD1 matches at 7 bases. This receptor was identified in a person between 18 and 60 years old who received the Ad26.COV2.S COVID-19 vaccine or a placebo. CDR3 coding DNA: TGTGCCAGCAGGCGACAGGGCTCTAACTATGGCTACACCTTC. Translation: CASRRQGSNYGYTF.